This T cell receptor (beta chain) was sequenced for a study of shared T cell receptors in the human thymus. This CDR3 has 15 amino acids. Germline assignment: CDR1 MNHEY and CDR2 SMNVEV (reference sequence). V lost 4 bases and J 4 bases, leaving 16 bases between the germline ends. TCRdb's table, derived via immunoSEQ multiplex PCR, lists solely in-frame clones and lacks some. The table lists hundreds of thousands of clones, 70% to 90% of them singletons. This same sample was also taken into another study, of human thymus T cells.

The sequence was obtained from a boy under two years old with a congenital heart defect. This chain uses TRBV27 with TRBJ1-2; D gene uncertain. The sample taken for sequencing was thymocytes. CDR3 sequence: CASSSILLAPYGYTF. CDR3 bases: TGTGCCAGCAGTTCGATACTACTCGCTCCCTATGGCTACACCTTC.